This TCR beta chain stems from a study of cytomegalovirus exposure and HLA in healthy donors. As for this clone: The antigen is unknown.

Findings of the study overall: In a later analysis, a missense DCLRE1C variant was linked to TCR beta V- and J-gene trimming.

PCR employed 60 Vbeta and 13 Jbeta primers. Assay: immunoSEQ multiplex PCR; the TCRdb copy retains only in-frame clones and omits some. This sample carries 130,000 or so clones, around 66% of them seen once, and the ten largest clones take approximately 8%. Trimming removed 6 bases from V and 3 bases from J, with 17 bases in between. Per germline, CDR1 MDHEN and CDR2 SYDVKM. CDR3 length: 15 amino acids. The source material was PBMCs. The clonotype comes from a woman aged 40 to 49 in good health and CMV-seropositive. The chain joins TRBV28 to TRBJ1-2; possible D gene TRBD1, 5 bases. CDR3 nucleotides: TGTGCCAGCAGCCGTGGTTGGGGGGACGACTATGGCTACACCTTC. Its protein product is CASSRGWGDDYGYTF.